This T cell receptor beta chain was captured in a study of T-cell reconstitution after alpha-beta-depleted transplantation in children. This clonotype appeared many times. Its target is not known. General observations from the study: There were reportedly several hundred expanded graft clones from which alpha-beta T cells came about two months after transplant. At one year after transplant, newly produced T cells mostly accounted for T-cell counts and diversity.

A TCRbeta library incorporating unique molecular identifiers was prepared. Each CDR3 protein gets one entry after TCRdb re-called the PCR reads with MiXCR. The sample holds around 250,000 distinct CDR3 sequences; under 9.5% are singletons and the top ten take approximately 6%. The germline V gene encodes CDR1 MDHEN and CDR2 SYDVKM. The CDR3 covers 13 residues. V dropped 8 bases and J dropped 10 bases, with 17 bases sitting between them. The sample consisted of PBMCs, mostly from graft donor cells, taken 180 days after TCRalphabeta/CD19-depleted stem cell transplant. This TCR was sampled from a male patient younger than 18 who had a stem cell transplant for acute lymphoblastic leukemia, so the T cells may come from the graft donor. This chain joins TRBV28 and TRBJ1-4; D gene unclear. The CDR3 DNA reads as TGTGCCAGCGGGGTCCGCGTCTTAGGAAAACTGTTTTTT. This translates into CASGVRVLGKLFF.